This TCR beta chain was recorded in a study of T-cell reconstitution after alpha-beta-depleted transplantation in children. The CDR3 sequence is 16 residues long. V was clipped by 5 bases and J by 5 bases; unmatched bases: 14. Germline V CDR1 and CDR2: MDHEN, SYDVKM. Unique molecular identifiers were incorporated when the TCRbeta library was constructed. TCRdb called the PCR reads again in MiXCR, with one record for every CDR3 protein. The data hold about 260,000 distinct CDR3 sequences, with roughly 10% observed a single time. This chain uses TRBV28 with TRBJ2-5; TRBD2 matches at 7 bases. The source is a male patient between 2 and 10 years old who had a stem cell transplant for chronic granulomatous disease, so the T cells may come from the graft donor. The source was peripheral blood, collected 180 days after TCRalphabeta/CD19-depleted stem cell transplant. The CDR3 DNA is TGTGCCAGCAGTCCCCCCTTCGCGGGAGTCGCCGAGACCCAGTACTTC. It yields the protein CASSPPFAGVAETQYF.